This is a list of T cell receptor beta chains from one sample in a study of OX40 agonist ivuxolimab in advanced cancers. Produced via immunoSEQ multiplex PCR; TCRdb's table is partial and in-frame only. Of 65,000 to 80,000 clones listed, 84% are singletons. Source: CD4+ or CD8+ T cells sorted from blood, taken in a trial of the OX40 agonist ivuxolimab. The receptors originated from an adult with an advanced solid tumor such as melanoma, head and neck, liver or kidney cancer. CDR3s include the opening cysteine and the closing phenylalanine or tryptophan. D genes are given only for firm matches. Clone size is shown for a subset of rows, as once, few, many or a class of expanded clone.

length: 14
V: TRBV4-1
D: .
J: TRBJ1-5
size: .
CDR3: CASHETGRNQPQHF
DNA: TGCGCCAGCCATGAGACAGGCCGCAATCAGCCCCAGCATTTT

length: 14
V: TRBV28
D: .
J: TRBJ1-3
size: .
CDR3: CASSLSGAGNTIYF
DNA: TGTGCCAGCAGTTTATCAGGTGCTGGAAACACCATATATTTT

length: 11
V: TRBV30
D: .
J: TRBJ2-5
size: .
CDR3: CAWTTAGTQYF
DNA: TGTGCCTGGACCACGGCGGGGACCCAGTACTTC

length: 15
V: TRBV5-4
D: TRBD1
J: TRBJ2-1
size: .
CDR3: CASSTPGQGRYEQFF
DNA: TGTGCCAGCAGCACCCCGGGACAGGGGCGGTATGAGCAGTTCTTC

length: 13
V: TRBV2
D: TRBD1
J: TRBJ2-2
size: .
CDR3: CASGGQNTGELFF
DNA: TGTGCCAGCGGGGGACAGAATACCGGGGAGCTGTTTTTT

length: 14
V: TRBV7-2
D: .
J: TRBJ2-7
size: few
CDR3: CASSLGLEAYEQYF
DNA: TGTGCCAGCAGCTTAGGACTAGAGGCCTACGAGCAGTACTTC

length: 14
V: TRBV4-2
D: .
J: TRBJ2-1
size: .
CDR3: CASSQDGTLNEQFF
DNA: TGTGCCAGCAGCCAAGATGGGACCCTCAATGAGCAGTTCTTC

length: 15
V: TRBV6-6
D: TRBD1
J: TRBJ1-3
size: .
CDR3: CASSYDRASGNTIYF
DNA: TGTGCCAGCAGTTACGACAGGGCGAGCGGAAACACCATATATTTT

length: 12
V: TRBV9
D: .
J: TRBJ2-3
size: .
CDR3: CASSFQGDTQYF
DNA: TGTGCCAGCAGCTTTCAGGGTGATACGCAGTATTTT

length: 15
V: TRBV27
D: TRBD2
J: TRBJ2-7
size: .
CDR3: CASSPKGGLAYEQYF
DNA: TGTGCCAGCAGTCCCAAAGGGGGACTAGCCTACGAGCAGTACTTC

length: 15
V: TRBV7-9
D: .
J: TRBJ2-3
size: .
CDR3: CASSSSFGGTDTQYF
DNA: TGTGCCAGCAGCTCGAGCTTCGGAGGCACAGATACGCAGTATTTT

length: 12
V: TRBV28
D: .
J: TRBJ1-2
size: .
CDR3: CASSLGAGGYTF
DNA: TGTGCCAGCAGTTTAGGGGCGGGGGGCTACACCTTC

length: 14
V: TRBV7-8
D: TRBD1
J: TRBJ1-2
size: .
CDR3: CASSPGQAHYGYTF
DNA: TGTGCCAGCAGCCCTGGACAGGCCCACTATGGCTACACCTTC

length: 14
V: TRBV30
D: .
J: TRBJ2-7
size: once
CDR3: CAWNRELGQYEQYF
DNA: TGTGCCTGGAATCGTGAACTAGGTCAGTACGAGCAGTACTTC

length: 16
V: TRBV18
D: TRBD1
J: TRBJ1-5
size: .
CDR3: CASSPGAGQGHQPQHF
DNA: TGTGCCAGCTCACCAGGGGCGGGACAGGGACATCAGCCCCAGCATTTT

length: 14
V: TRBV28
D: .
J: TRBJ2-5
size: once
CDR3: CASSIPGAWETQYF
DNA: TGTGCCAGCAGTATCCCGGGGGCTTGGGAGACCCAGTACTTC

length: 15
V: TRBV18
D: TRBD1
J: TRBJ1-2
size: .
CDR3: CASSRDTGQNYGYTF
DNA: TGTGCCAGCTCAAGAGATACGGGACAGAACTATGGCTACACCTTC

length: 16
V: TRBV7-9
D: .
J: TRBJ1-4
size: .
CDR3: CASSLELGVLNEKLFF
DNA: TGTGCCAGCAGCTTAGAGTTGGGGGTACTTAACGAAAAACTGTTTTTT

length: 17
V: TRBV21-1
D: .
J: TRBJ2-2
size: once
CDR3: CASSKASGGEGTGELFF
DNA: TGTGCCAGCAGCAAAGCGTCAGGGGGCGAAGGGACCGGGGAGCTGTTTTTT

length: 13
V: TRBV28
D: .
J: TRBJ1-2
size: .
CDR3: CASSRNDHYGYTF
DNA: TGTGCCAGCAGTCGGAACGACCACTATGGCTACACCTTC

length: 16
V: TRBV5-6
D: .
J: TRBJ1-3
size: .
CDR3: CASSLVQATSGNTIYF
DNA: TGTGCCAGCAGCTTGGTTCAGGCCACCTCTGGAAACACCATATATTTT

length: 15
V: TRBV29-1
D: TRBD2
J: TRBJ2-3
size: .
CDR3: CSVGSSGGAGDTQYF
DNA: TGCAGCGTTGGGTCTAGCGGGGGGGCGGGAGATACGCAGTATTTT

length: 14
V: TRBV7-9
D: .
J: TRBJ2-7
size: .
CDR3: CASSLSGTRYEQYF
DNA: TGTGCCAGCAGCTTATCGGGGACTCGCTACGAGCAGTACTTC

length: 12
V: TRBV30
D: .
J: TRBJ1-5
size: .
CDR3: CACNTGNQPQHF
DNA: TGTGCTTGTAACACTGGCAATCAGCCCCAGCATTTT